What follows are 2 T cell receptor beta chains derived from one specimen sequenced in a study of shared clonotypes between healthy human individuals. Generated by immunoSEQ multiplex PCR, the TCRdb table keeps only in-frame clones and is missing some. The table includes about 1.1 million clones, approximately 80% detected once. The sequencing sample was made of memory CD4+ T cells from PBMCs. The subset: CD45RA-negative fraction. These receptors were obtained from a man younger than 35 in good health. Some clones in this sample may be carry-over from other donors' samples.

About this clone itself: In the same sample, other DNA sequences code for this CDR3. This chain links TRBV20-1 with TRBJ2-5, with no clear D. CDR1 is DFQATT, CDR2 SNEGSKA, per germline (reference sequence). There are 10 residues in the CDR3. The V end lost 6 bases, the J end lost 5 bases, and 7 bases lay between the germline ends. The CDR3 sequence is CSARMETQYF. The CDR3 region has the DNA TGCAGTGCGCGTATGGAGACCCAGTACTTC.

The chain carries TRBV28 and TRBJ2-1; TRBD1 or TRBD2 may be the D gene (7 bases each). Germline values: CDR1 MDHEN, CDR2 SYDVKM. The CDR3 length is 15 residues. The V end lost 10 bases, the J end lost 5 bases, and 21 bases lay between the germline ends. The DNA of the CDR3 is TGTGCCAACCCGGGGAGGGGACAGACGGACAATGAGCAGTTCTTC. This codes for CANPGRGQTDNEQFF.